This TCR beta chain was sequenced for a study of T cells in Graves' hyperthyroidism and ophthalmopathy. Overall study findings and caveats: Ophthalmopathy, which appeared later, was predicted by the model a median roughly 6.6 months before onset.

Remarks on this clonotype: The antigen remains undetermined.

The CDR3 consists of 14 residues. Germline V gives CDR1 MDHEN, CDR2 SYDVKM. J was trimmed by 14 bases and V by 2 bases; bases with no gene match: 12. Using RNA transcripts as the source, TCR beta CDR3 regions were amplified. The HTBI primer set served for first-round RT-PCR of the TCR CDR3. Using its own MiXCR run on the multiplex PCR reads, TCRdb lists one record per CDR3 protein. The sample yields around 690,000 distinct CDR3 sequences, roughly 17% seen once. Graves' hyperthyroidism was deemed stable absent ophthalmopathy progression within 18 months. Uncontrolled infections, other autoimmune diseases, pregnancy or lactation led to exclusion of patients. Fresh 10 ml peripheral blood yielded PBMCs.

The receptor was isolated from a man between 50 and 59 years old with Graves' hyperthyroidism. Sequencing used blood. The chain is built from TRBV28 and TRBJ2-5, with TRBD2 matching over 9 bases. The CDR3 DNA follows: TGTGCCAGCAGTTTAAACCCCCGGCGGGAGGGAACCTACTTC. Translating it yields CASSLNPRREGTYF.